The entry that follows covers one T cell receptor (beta chain) sequence. This clonotype was counted a few times. What this receptor recognizes is not known. No base quality values were provided; no much bigger clone lies one nucleotide off. Library method: RT-PCR. The listed sequencing device is Illumina HiSeq 2500. TCRdb reanalyzed the raw reads on its own, using fastp at Q25 for trimming and MiXCR for clone calling, and kept in-frame beta chains. Rows are combined by CDR3 protein, so each entry shows the most common genes and DNA. This sample holds 650,000 or so distinct CDR3 sequences; around 15% were observed only once. 6% to 9.5% of the sample rests with the top ten. The CDR3 measures 16 amino acids from cysteine to phenylalanine. The retained sequence is limited to the CDR3, 48 bases, with the frame set at the first base. Clipping removes 4 bases from V and 0 bases from J, with 3 as the unmatched junction base count. The CDR1 and CDR2 encoded by the germline V gene are MGHRA and YSYEKL.

These data belong to a study of response to subunit inactivated influenza vaccine (dated by TCRdb to about 2018). For the wider study: The study used deep quantitative T cell receptor repertoire profiling to track responses to a trivalent subunit inactivated influenza vaccine.

The paper as a whole reports these results and caveats: It was suggested by the authors that each seasonal influenza vaccination may recruit only a limited number of new T cells.

Recombination joined TRBV4-1 with TRBJ2-6, and TRBD1 aligns with 7 junction nucleotides. The source of this sequence is a middle-aged man who received an inactivated influenza vaccine. Donor details come from another sample of the same person, matched by shared clones. This specimen was PBMCs from blood, taken 14 days before vaccination. The DNA sequence is as follows: TGCGCCAGCAGCCGGGGACAGCTCTCTGGGGCCAACGTCCTGACTTTC. This codes for CASSRGQLSGANVLTF.